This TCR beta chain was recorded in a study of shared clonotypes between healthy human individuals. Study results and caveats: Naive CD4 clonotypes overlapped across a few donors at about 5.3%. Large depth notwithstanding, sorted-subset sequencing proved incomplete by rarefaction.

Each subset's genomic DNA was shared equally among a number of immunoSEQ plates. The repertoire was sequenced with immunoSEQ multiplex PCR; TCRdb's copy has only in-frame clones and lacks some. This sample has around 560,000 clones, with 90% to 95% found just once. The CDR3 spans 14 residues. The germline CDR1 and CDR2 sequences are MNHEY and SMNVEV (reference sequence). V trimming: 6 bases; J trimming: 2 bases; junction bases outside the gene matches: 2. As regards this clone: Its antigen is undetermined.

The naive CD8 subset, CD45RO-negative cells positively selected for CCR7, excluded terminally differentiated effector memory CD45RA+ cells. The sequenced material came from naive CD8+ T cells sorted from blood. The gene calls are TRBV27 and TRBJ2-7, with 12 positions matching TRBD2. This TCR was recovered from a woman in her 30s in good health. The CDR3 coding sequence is TGTGCCAGCAGCTGGACTAGCGGGACCTACGAGCAGTACTTC. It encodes CASSWTSGTYEQYF.